This T cell receptor (beta chain) was retrieved from a study of PD-1 blockade in classical Hodgkin lymphoma. In every patient, relapse followed autologous stem cell transplantation, while exposure to brentuximab vedotin differed. Germline V gene sequence: CDR1 MDHEN, CDR2 SYDVKM. The ends were cut back, 6 bases at V and 4 bases at J, with 7 bases in the middle. The CDR3 is 11 residues long. Findings of the study overall: Patients with an early start, nivolumab under 1 year after ASCT, were excluded.

Turning to this clone: No antigen is known for it.

Libraries were prepared by immunoSEQ multiplex PCR; TCRdb keeps only in-frame clonotypes and omits some of them. The sample holds tens of thousands of clones; around nine tenths are singletons and the top ten take roughly a fifth. The input for sequencing was peripheral blood mononuclear cells (PBMCs), taken at baseline. The TCR comes from a human donor with classical Hodgkin lymphoma. The rearrangement uses TRBV28 and TRBJ2-7, with D unclear. The CDR3 reads CASRPLYEQYF. The CDR3 DNA is TGTGCCAGCAGGCCTTTATACGAGCAGTACTTC.